This TCR beta chain stems from a study of blood T cell repertoires in COVID-19. The overall study: Some COVID-19 samples were acute and others convalescent; all came from the United States, Italy and Spain.

Assay: immunoSEQ multiplex PCR; the TCRdb copy retains only in-frame clones and omits some. Seen here are 150,000 to 200,000 clones, over 85% observed once, and the top ten hold around 2%. With 0 bases clipped from V and 0 bases from J, the junction kept 4 bases outside the gene matches. This CDR3 spans 16 amino acids. Germline loops: CDR1 SGHRS, CDR2 YFSETQ. What was sequenced was peripheral blood. V is TRBV5-1 and J is TRBJ2-3; 7 positions agree with TRBD2. The clonotype comes from a woman in her sixties with COVID-19, enrolled during active disease. The CDR3 sequence: CASSLGSRGSTDTQYF. As DNA, the CDR3 is TGCGCCAGCAGCTTGGGGTCGCGGGGGAGCACAGATACGCAGTATTTT.